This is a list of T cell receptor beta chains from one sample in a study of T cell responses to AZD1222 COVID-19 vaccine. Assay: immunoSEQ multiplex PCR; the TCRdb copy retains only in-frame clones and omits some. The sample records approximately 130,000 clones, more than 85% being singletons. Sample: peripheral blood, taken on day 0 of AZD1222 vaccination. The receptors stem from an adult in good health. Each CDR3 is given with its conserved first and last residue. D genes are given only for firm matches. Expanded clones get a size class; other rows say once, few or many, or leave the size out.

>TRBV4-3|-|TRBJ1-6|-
TGCGCCAGCAGCCAGGGCTACAGCTCCTATAATTCACCCCTCCACTTT
CASSQGYSSYNSPLHF
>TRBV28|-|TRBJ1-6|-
TGTGCCAGCAGTTTAAGGGGCGGGGGTAATTCACCCCTCCACTTT
CASSLRGGGNSPLHF
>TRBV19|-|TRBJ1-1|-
TGTGCCAGTAGTTCTGGAGGGGTTATGAACACTGAAGCTTTCTTT
CASSSGGVMNTEAFF
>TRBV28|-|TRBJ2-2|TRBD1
TGTGCCAGCAGTTTCGACAGGGGAGGCACCGGGGAGCTGTTTTTT
CASSFDRGGTGELFF
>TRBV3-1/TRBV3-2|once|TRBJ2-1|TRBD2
TGTGCCAGCAGCCAAGATTCCTCAGCGGGAGGGGGGAATGAGCAGTTCTTC
CASSQDSSAGGGNEQFF
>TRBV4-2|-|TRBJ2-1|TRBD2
TGTGCCAGCAGTCGTAGCGGGGGAGGACCCTACAATGAGCAGTTCTTC
CASSRSGGGPYNEQFF
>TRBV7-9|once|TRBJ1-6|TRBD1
TGTGCCAGCACCCCCTCACGGGGACAGGGAAATCACGCACCCCTCCACTTT
CASTPSRGQGNHAPLHF
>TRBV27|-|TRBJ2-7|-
TGTGCCAGCAGTTCGCCCACAGGGAACTCCTACGAGCAGTACTTC
CASSSPTGNSYEQYF
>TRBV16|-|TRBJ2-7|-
TGTGCCAGCAGCCAACCCGGGACGGGTTCCTACGAGCAGTACTTC
CASSQPGTGSYEQYF
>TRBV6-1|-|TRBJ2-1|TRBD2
TGTGCCACCAGGACTAGCGGACTCAATGAGCAGTTCTTC
CATRTSGLNEQFF
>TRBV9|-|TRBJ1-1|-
TGTGCCAGCAGCGTATGGGGTATAGCTGAAGCTTTCTTT
CASSVWGIAEAFF
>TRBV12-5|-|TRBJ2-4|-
TGTGCTAGTGCCCTGGACAGTGAAAACATTCAGTACTTC
CASALDSENIQYF
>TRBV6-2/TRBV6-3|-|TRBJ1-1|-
TGTGCCAGCAGTACCTGGACAGCCCCTTTGAACACTGAAGCTTTCTTT
CASSTWTAPLNTEAFF
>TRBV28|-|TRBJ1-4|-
TGTGCCAGCAGGAGGGGTTGGCGGGAAAAACTGTTTTTT
CASRRGWREKLFF
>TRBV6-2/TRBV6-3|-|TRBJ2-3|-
TGTGCCAGCAGTTACGATGGTGATACGCAGTATTTT
CASSYDGDTQYF
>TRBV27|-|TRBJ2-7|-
TGTGCCAGCAGCTCCACCTACGAGCAGTACTTC
CASSSTYEQYF
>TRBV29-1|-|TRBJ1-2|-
TGCAGCGTTGAAGGAGGCGGGCATGGCTACACCTTC
CSVEGGGHGYTF
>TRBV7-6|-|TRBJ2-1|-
TGTGCCAGCAGCCTTCTTAATGAGCAGTTCTTC
CASSLLNEQFF
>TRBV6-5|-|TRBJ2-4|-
TGTGCCAGCAGTCGGCAGGGGAACATTCAGTACTTC
CASSRQGNIQYF
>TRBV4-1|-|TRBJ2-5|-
TGCGCCAGCAGCCAAGTCTCGGGGCAGCAAGAGACCCAGTACTTC
CASSQVSGQQETQYF
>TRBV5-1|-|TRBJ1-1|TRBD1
TGCGCCAGCAGCCGGGACAGGGTCGGAGCTTTCTTT
CASSRDRVGAFF
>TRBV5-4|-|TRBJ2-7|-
TGTGCCAGCAGCCCAAGACAGGAATACTACGAGCAGTACTTC
CASSPRQEYYEQYF